The present T cell receptor beta chain was sequenced within a study of cytomegalovirus exposure and HLA in healthy donors. Regarding the study as a whole: There was a cluster of highly shared sequence variants that was likely a sequencing artifact. Researchers had no immune exposure information except CMV serostatus available. A previous analysis found most TCR beta V segments productive roughly 87% or roughly 30% of the time.

While unrecorded immune exposures were likely, the donors were nominally healthy when sampled. On this clone itself: Antigen specificity is unknown.

PCR used 60 Vbeta primers and 13 Jbeta primers. Here immunoSEQ multiplex PCR was the method, and the copy in TCRdb shows in-frame clones only, minus some. The repertoire consists of around 20,000 clones, with roughly four fifths occurring once and the leading ten covering roughly 23%. The CDR3 is 14 amino acids. Germline values: CDR1 SQVTM, CDR2 ANQGSEA. J lost 4 bases, V lost 7 bases, and 9 bases had no gene match. The J gene is TRBJ2-3, the V gene TRBV29-1; 9 positions match TRBD2. The clonotype was recovered from a human donor in good health. Sequencing was carried out using PBMCs. CDR3 region: CSATGGLAADTQYF. The CDR3 DNA follows: TGCAGCGCTACCGGGGGACTAGCTGCAGATACGCAGTATTTT.